Presented here are 18 T cell receptor beta chains from one specimen sequenced in a study of T cell changes during pregnancy in multiple sclerosis (dated by TCRdb to between 2019 and 2020). The method behind the library was the immunoSEQ multiplex PCR assay. The table was pulled from immuneACCESS by TCRdb, which kept in-frame rearrangements only. Such tables lose some clones; where checked, under half of the loss comes from unresolved V genes, and the rest has no known cause. The sample data list some 60,000 clones, and more than 75% of these were observed just once. 3% to 4% of the sample belongs to the ten largest clones. The sequencing here drew on peripheral blood, taken in the first trimester of pregnancy. These receptor sequences come from a female donor in good health, enrolled as a control in a pregnancy study.

This clone was observed a single time. The J gene is TRBJ2-1, the V gene TRBV18; TRBD2 aligns across 8 bases. The V gene's germline CDR1 is KGHSH and CDR2 LQKENI. This CDR3 spans 15 amino acids. Trimming cost V 4 bases and J 2 bases; bases outside gene matches: 4. CDR3 amino acids: CASSQAGATYNEQFF. The DNA for the CDR3 is TGTGCCAGCTCACAAGCGGGGGCCACCTACAATGAGCAGTTCTTC. The complete variable domain, with remaining parts taken from reference TRBV18 and TRBJ2-1, reads NAGVMQNPRHLVRRRGQEARLRCSPMKGHSHVYWYRQLPEEGLKFMVYLQKENIIDESGMPKERFSAEFPKEGPSILRIQQVVRGDSAAYFCASSQAGATYNEQFFGPGTRLTVL.

This chain uses TRBV7-2 with TRBJ2-5; TRBD2 matches 10 bases. With V trimmed by 5 bases and J by 3 bases, 9 bases remained unmatched. The V gene's germline CDR1 is SGHTA and CDR2 FQGNSA. This CDR3 region has 16 residues. This chain's CDR3 is CASSILSGGSKETQYF. CDR3 DNA: TGTGCCAGCAGCATTCTTAGCGGGGGGTCAAAAGAGACCCAGTACTTC.

This chain joins TRBV11-2 and TRBJ2-3; 7 nucleotides match TRBD1. This CDR3 is built from 14 residues. V was pared by 5 bases and J by 4 bases, with 6 bases of the junction left unmatched. Germline V gene lookup returns CDR1 SGHAT and CDR2 FQNNGV. The CDR3 region is CASSLTGASDTQYF. The CDR3 DNA reads as TGTGCCAGCAGCCTTACAGGGGCATCAGATACGCAGTATTTT.

The chain combines TRBV28 with TRBJ1-5; D uncertain. Germline V gene lookup returns CDR1 MDHEN and CDR2 SYDVKM. Trimming pared 2 bases from V and 1 base from J, leaving 6 bases between. This CDR3 is 14 amino acids long. CDR3 coding DNA: TGTGCCAGCAGTTTACGGTTCAGCAATCAGCCCCAGCATTTT. Protein sequence: CASSLRFSNQPQHF.

This chain joins TRBV27 and TRBJ2-2, with 13 bases matching TRBD2. J lost 2 bases, V lost 7 bases, and 4 bases had no gene match. The CDR3 runs to 16 residues. Germline CDR1 reads MNHEY; CDR2 reads SMNVEV (reference sequence). Here the CDR3 reads CASKLAGGPNTGELFF. CDR3 nucleotide sequence: TGTGCCAGCAAACTAGCGGGAGGGCCCAACACCGGGGAGCTGTTTTTT.

The chain has TRBV29-1 and TRBJ2-6; the match to TRBD2 covers 8 bases. This CDR3 is 16 amino acids long. With 7 bases clipped from V and 0 bases from J, the junction kept 8 bases outside the gene matches. The germline gives CDR1 SQVTM, CDR2 ANQGSEA. The chain's CDR3 is CSASGGVSSGANVLTF. As DNA, the CDR3 is TGCAGCGCCAGCGGGGGCGTCAGCTCTGGGGCCAACGTCCTGACTTTC. The full variable domain, completed using reference TRBV29-1 and TRBJ2-6, is SAVISQKPSRDICQRGTSLTIQCQVDSQVTMMFWYRQQPGQSLTLIATANQGSEATYESGFVIDKFPISRPNLTFSTLTVSNMSPEDSSIYLCSASGGVSSGANVLTFGAGSRLTVL.

CDR3 amino acids: CASSLDGGGREVSYNEQFF. The CDR3 region has the DNA TGTGCCAGCAGCTTAGATGGGGGCGGGCGGGAGGTCTCCTACAATGAGCAGTTCTTC. The V call is TRBV11-3, the J call TRBJ2-1; 8 bases align to TRBD2. This CDR3 contains 19 residues. V lost 0 bases to trimming and J lost 0 bases; unmatched junction nucleotides: 10. Germline V lookup: CDR1 SGHNT, CDR2 YENEEA.

This clone was recorded once. This chain connects TRBV19 to TRBJ1-3; D gene ambiguous. Trimming removed 4 bases at V and 0 bases at J, with 13 bases between. The germline gives CDR1 LNHDA, CDR2 SQIVND (reference sequence). This CDR3 is 16 amino acids long. CDR3 sequence: CASSTDLGFSGNTIYF. CDR3 nucleotides: TGTGCCAGTAGTACAGACTTGGGCTTCTCTGGAAACACCATATATTTT.

This clone was observed a few times. V gene TRBV1 combines with J gene TRBJ1-2; the table gives TRBD1 as D, unverified against the DNA. TRBV1 is classified as a pseudogene. The CDR3 covers 12 residues. CDR3 region: CTSSQDIQGCTF. As DNA, the CDR3 is TGCACCAGCAGCCAAGATATACAGGGCTGCACCTTC.

V usage is TRBV6-5 and J usage is TRBJ2-7; 14 positions match TRBD2. Germline CDR1 and CDR2: MNHEY and SVGAGI. This CDR3 contains 16 residues. Unmatched junction bases numbered 6, after V lost 4 bases and J lost 4 bases. CDR3 amino acids: CASSSRTSGRRYEQYF. The CDR3 region has the DNA TGTGCCAGCAGTTCTCGGACTAGCGGGAGGCGGTACGAGCAGTACTTC.

The chain links TRBV5-1 to TRBJ1-4; D is uncertain. Trimming removed 1 base from V and 0 bases from J, with 10 bases in between. Per germline, CDR1 SGHRS and CDR2 YFSETQ. The CDR3 sequence is 16 residues long. The CDR3 loop reads CASSLMSGPTNEKLFF. In DNA, the CDR3 is TGCGCCAGCAGCTTGATGAGCGGCCCAACTAATGAAAAACTGTTTTTT. The full variable domain, in which reference TRBV5-1 and TRBJ1-4 provide the parts outside the CDR3, is KAGVTQTPRYLIKTRGQQVTLSCSPISGHRSVSWYQQTPGQGLQFLFEYFSETQRNKGNFPGRFSGRQFSNSRSEMNVSTLELGDSALYLCASSLMSGPTNEKLFFGSGTQLSVL.

The V and J genes are TRBV6-5 and TRBJ1-2; 7 bases are a match to TRBD1. From germline, CDR1 is MNHEY and CDR2 SVGAGI. J gave up 3 bases and V 5 bases, and 6 bases lay outside the gene matches. The CDR3 sequence is 14 residues long. The CDR3 sequence: CASSQGGLYYGYTF. In DNA, the CDR3 is TGTGCCAGCAGTCAGGGGGGCCTATACTATGGCTACACCTTC.

This sequence joins TRBV6-6 and TRBJ2-1; D gene unclear. V lost 3 bases and J 5 bases, leaving 11 bases between the germline ends. The CDR3 length is 14 residues. CDR1 is MNHNY, CDR2 SVGAGI, per germline (reference sequence). Here the CDR3 DNA reads TGTGCCAGCAGTTATTCAGACACCGACAATGAGCAGTTCTTC. It codes for CASSYSDTDNEQFF.

The J gene is TRBJ1-2, the V gene TRBV5-4, with D tentatively TRBD1 (6 bases). CDR3 length: 15 amino acids. Trimming took 4 bases from V and 1 from J, leaving 14 bases between them. CDR1 and CDR2 from the germline V gene are SGHNT and YYREEE (reference sequence). The CDR3 nucleotides are TGTGCCAGCAGCCCGGGACACCTGATTAACTATGGCTACACCTTC. Amino acids: CASSPGHLINYGYTF.

The rearrangement uses TRBV5-1 and TRBJ1-1; TRBD1 matches at 8 bases. The germline V gene has CDR1 SGHRS and CDR2 YFSETQ. V shed 4 bases and J 5 bases; nucleotides not matched to a gene: 4. CDR3 length: 13 amino acids. The CDR3 spells CASSGQGGTEAFF. Written as DNA, the CDR3 is TGCGCCAGCAGCGGACAGGGAGGTACTGAAGCTTTCTTT.

This clone appeared once. The rearrangement uses TRBV2 and TRBJ1-2, with D perhaps matching TRBD1 (5 bases). This CDR3 spans 15 amino acids. Per germline, CDR1 SNHLY and CDR2 FYNNEI. V was cut by 3 bases and J by 5 bases, with 16 bases left in between. In DNA, the CDR3 is TGTGCCAGCAGTGAGTACATACAGGTTTCTTATGGCTACACCTTC. Amino acids: CASSEYIQVSYGYTF.

The genes are TRBV5-1 and TRBJ1-1; possibly TRBD1 for D (5 bases). V was clipped by 2 bases and J by 1 base, with 9 bases between them. Germline V gives CDR1 SGHRS, CDR2 YFSETQ. The CDR3 loop spans 14 amino acids. The CDR3 spells CASSLRQTNTEAFF. The CDR3 DNA sequence: TGCGCCAGCAGCTTAAGACAGACGAACACTGAAGCTTTCTTT. The complete variable domain, with remaining parts taken from reference TRBV5-1 and TRBJ1-1, reads KAGVTQTPRYLIKTRGQQVTLSCSPISGHRSVSWYQQTPGQGLQFLFEYFSETQRNKGNFPGRFSGRQFSNSRSEMNVSTLELGDSALYLCASSLRQTNTEAFFGQGTRLTVV.

The rearrangement links TRBV6-5 to TRBJ1-2; possible D gene TRBD1, 6 bases. CDR1 and CDR2 (germline): MNHEY, SVGAGI. This CDR3 has 15 amino acids. Trimming removed 0 bases from V and 7 bases from J, with 15 bases in between. CDR3 amino acids: CASSYSPGQMVGYTF. The CDR3 nucleotides read TGTGCCAGCAGTTACTCTCCGGGACAAATGGTTGGCTACACCTTC.